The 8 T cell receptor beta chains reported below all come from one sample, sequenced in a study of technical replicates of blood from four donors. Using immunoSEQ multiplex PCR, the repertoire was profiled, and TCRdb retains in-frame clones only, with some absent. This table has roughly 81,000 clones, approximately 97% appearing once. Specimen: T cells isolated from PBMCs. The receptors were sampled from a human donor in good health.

The CDR3 sequence is CASNILAGGDNEQFF. DNA for the CDR3: TGTGCCAGCAATATACTAGCGGGAGGGGACAATGAGCAGTTCTTC. The V and J genes are TRBV2 and TRBJ2-1; TRBD2 matches at 13 bases. The CDR3 runs 15 residues. Unmatched junction bases numbered 5, after V lost 7 bases and J lost 5 bases. Germline lookup yields CDR1 SNHLY and CDR2 FYNNEI.

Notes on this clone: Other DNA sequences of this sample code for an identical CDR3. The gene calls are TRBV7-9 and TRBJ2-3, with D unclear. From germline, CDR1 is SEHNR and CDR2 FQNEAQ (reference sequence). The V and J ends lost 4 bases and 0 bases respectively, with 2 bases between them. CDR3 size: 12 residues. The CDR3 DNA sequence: TGTGCCAGCAGCTCTAGCACAGATACGCAGTATTTT. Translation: CASSSSTDTQYF. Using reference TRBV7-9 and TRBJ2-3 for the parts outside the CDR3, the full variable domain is DTGVSQNPRHKITKRGQNVTFRCDPISEHNRLYWYRQTLGQGPEFLTYFQNEAQLEKSRLLSDRFSAERPKGSFSTLEIQRTEQGDSAMYLCASSSSTDTQYFGPGTRLTVL.

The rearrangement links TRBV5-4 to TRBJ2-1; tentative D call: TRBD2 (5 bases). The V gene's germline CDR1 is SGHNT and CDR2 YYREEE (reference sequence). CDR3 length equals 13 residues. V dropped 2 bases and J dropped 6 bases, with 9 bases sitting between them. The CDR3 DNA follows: TGTGCCAGCAGCTTTGGACTCACCAATGAGCAGTTCTTC. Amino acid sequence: CASSFGLTNEQFF.

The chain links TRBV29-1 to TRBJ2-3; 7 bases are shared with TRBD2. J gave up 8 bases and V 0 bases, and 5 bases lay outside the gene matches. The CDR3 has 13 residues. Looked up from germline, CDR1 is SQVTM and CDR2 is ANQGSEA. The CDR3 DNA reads TGCAGCGTTGAAGAATTAGGGAGGGGTACGCAGTATTTT. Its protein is CSVEELGRGTQYF.

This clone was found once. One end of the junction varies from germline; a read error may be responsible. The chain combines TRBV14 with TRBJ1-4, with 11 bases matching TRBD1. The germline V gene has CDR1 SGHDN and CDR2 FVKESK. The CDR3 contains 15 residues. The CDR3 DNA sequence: TGTGCCAGCAGCAAAAGGGACAGGGGGTATGACAAACTGTTTTTT. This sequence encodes CASSKRDRGYDKLFF.

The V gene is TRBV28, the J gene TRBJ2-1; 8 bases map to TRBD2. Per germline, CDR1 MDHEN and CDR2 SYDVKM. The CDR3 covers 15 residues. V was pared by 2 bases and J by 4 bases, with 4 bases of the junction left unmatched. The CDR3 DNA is TGTGCCAGCAGTTTAGAACTAGCGGCTTACAATGAGCAGTTCTTC. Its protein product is CASSLELAAYNEQFF.

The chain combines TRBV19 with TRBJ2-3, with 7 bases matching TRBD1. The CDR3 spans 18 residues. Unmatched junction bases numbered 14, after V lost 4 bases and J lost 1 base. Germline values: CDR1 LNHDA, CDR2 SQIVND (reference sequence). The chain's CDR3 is CASSTAALQGTRTDTQYF. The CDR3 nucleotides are TGTGCCAGTAGTACAGCCGCCTTACAGGGGACCCGCACAGATACGCAGTATTTT.

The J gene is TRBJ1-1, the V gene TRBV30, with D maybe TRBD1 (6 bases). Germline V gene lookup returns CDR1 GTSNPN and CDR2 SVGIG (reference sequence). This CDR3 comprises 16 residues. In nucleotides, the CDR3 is TGTGCACTGGACCCCCTTGGGGGCAGCCCGAACACTGAAGCTTTCTTT. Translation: CALDPLGGSPNTEAFF.